The clone carrying this T cell receptor beta chain showed up just a few times. Its antigen is unknown. These data come from a study of response to subunit inactivated influenza vaccine. MiXCR was run by TCRdb on the RT-PCR reads, yielding one entry per CDR3 protein. In the table there are hundreds of thousands of distinct CDR3 sequences, about 20% of which are singletons. Study findings and constraints: Each seasonal influenza vaccination, the authors suggested, recruits few new T cells.

Specimen: PBMCs from blood, collected less than 22 months after vaccination. This clonotype was obtained from a man aged 50-75 years who received an inactivated influenza vaccine.

CDR3 sequence reads: CSASTTGGRQPQHF. The DNA for the CDR3 is TGCAGTGCTAGTACGACAGGGGGACGTCAGCCCCAGCATTTT. The genes are TRBV20-1 and TRBJ1-5; 9 positions match TRBD1. Germline values: CDR1 DFQATT, CDR2 SNEGSKA (reference sequence). V lost 3 bases and J lost 6; bases outside the gene matches: 6. The length of the CDR3 is 14 residues.